The clone carrying this TCR beta chain was detected a few times. Genomic DNA served as template for TCR beta VDJ and CDR3 profiling. TCRdb reanalysed the reads using MiXCR and keeps one entry per CDR3 protein. The data contain more than 95,000 distinct CDR3 sequences, over 30% of them singletons. All patients picked for sequencing had shown, by flow cytometry, an expansion of CD8+CD57+ cells. The germline V gene has CDR1 LNHNV and CDR2 YYDKDF (reference sequence). The CDR3 sequence is 15 residues long. Trimming cost V 0 bases and J 3 bases; bases outside gene matches: 3. These data are taken from a study of CD8+CD57+ T cells in acquired aplastic anemia.

This sequence originates from a human donor with aplastic anemia. This chain links TRBV15 with TRBJ2-7; 9 nucleotides match TRBD2. Sequenced material: sorted CD4+, CD8+, or CD8+CD57+ T cells (not recorded which) from PBMCs. The DNA for the CDR3 is TGTGCCACCAGCAGAGACCGGCGGGGGGGCTACGAGCAGTACTTC. As protein: CATSRDRRGGYEQYF.